Sequencing of this TCR beta chain was carried out in a study of T-cell memory formation after mild COVID-19. Findings of the study overall: Clones that shrank (day 15 to 85) were balanced CD4/CD8, whereas later expanders leaned CD4+.

TCRdb reprocessed the 5' RACE reads with MiXCR, giving one entry per CDR3 protein. The data contain 45,000 or so distinct CDR3 sequences, roughly 7% of them singletons. In this sample, this clonotype turned up a few times. What it recognizes is unknown. The specimen was PBMCs or a T cell subset sorted from them (not recorded which). The TCR was taken from an adult who had mild COVID-19 (a few samples of this study predate the infection). Cell type and time point are not known.

CDR3 loop: CASSLVDRGIGYTF. In nucleotides, the CDR3 is TGTGCCAGCAGTTTAGTCGACAGGGGGATTGGCTACACCTTC. The rearrangement links TRBV12-3 or TRBV12-4 to TRBJ1-2; 9 positions agree with TRBD1. After removal of 1 base from V and 7 bases from J, the junction contained 4 bases not matched to a gene. The CDR3 consists of 14 residues.